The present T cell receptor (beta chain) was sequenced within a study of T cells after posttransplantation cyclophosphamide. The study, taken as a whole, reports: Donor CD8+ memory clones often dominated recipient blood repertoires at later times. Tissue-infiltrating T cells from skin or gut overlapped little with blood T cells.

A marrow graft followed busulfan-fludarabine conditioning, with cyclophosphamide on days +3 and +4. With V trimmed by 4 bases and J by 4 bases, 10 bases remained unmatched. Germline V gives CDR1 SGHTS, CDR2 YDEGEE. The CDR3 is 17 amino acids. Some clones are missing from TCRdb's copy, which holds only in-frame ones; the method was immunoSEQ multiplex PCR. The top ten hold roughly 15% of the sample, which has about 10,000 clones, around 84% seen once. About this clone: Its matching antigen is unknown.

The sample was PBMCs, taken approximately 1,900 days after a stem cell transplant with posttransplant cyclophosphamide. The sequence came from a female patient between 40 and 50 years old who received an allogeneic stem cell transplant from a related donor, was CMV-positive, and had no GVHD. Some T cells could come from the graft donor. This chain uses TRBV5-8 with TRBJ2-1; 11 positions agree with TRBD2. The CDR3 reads CASSLYLTSGVYNEQFF. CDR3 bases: TGTGCCAGCAGCCTATATCTGACTAGCGGGGTATACAATGAGCAGTTCTTC. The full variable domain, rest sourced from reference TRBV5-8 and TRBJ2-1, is EAGVTQSPTHLIKTRGQQATLRCSPISGHTSVYWYQQALGLGLQFLLWYDEGEERNRGNFPPRFSGRQFPNYSSELNVNALELEDSALYLCASSLYLTSGVYNEQFFGPGTRLTVL.